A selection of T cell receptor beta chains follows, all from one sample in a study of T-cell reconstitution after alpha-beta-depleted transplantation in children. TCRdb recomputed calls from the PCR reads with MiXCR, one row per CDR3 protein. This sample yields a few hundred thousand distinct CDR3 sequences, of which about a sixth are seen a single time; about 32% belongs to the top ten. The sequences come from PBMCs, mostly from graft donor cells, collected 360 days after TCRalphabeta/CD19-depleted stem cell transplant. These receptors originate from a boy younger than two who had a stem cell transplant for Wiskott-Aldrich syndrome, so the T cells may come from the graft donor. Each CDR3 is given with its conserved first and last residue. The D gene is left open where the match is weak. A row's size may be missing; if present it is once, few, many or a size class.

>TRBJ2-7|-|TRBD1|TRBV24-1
TGTGCCACCGCCCGGGACAGCCACGAGCAGTACTTC
CATARDSHEQYF
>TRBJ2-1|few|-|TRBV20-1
TGCTGTGCTAGAGATTACGGAGAAGAGGGCTACAATGAGCAGTTCTTC
CCARDYGEEGYNEQFF
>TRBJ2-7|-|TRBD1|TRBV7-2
TGTGCCAGCAGCTTATATTTCCTTAGGGACAGCTCCTACGAGCAGTACTTC
CASSLYFLRDSSYEQYF
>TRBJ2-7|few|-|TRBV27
TGTGCCAGCAGACCAGCCATAGTAACCTACGAGCAGTACTTC
CASRPAIVTYEQYF
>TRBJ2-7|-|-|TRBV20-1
TGCAGTGCGAGAGAATACGAGCAGTACTTC
CSAREYEQYF
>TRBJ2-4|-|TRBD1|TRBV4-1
TGCGCCAGCAGCCACGGACAGGGTAACATTCAGTACTTC
CASSHGQGNIQYF
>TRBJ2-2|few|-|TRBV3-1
TGTGCCAGCAGCCAAGACAGGAGCCCGAACACCGGGGAGCTGTTTTTT
CASSQDRSPNTGELFF
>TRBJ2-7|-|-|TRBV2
TGTGCCAGCACTTTAAGGGGCAGTAACTTTCCAAGCCACTTC
CASTLRGSNFPSHF
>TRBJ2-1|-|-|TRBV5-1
TGCGCCAGCAGCTTGGCGGTTGGACAGTGGGAGTCTGAGCAGTTCTTC
CASSLAVGQWESEQFF
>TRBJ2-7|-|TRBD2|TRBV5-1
TGCGCCAGCAGCTTGCGGACTAGCGGGAGCCCTGGTTCCTACGAGCAGTACTTC
CASSLRTSGSPGSYEQYF
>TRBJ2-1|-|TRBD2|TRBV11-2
TGTGCCAGCAGCTTAGAACCAAGCGGGGGGCCCCAGTTCTTC
CASSLEPSGGPQFF
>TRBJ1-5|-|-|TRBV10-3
TGTGCCACCGCGGACAGCCCCAATCAGCCCCAGCATTTT
CATADSPNQPQHF
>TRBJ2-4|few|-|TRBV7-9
TGTGCCAGCAGCTTAACATTTCGAAACATTCAGTACTTC
CASSLTFRNIQYF
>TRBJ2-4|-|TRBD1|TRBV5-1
TGCGCCAGCAGCTTGGGGACAGGGGCGAGAGGAAACATTCAGTACTTC
CASSLGTGARGNIQYF
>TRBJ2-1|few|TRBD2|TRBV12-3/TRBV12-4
TGTGCCAGCACCAAATATTCTAGCGGGAGAGACAATGAGCAGTTCTTC
CASTKYSSGRDNEQFF
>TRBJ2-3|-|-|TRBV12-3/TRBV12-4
TGTGCCAGCAGTTTACAGTGGGACACAGATACGCAGTATTTT
CASSLQWDTDTQYF
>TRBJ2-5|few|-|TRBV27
TGTGCCAGCAGTTTAAATGACCCAAGTTGGCGGGAAGAGACCCAGTACTTC
CASSLNDPSWREETQYF
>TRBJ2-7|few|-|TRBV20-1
TGCAGTGCTAGAGCTAACTACGAGCAGTACTTC
CSARANYEQYF
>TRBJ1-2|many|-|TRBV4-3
TGCGCCAGCAGCCAAGGGCAGGGCGGGTATGGCTACACCTTC
CASSQGQGGYGYTF
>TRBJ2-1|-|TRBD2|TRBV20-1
TGCAGTGCTAGAGGGTGGGGGGGTCGGACCTACAATGAGCAGTTCTTC
CSARGWGGRTYNEQFF